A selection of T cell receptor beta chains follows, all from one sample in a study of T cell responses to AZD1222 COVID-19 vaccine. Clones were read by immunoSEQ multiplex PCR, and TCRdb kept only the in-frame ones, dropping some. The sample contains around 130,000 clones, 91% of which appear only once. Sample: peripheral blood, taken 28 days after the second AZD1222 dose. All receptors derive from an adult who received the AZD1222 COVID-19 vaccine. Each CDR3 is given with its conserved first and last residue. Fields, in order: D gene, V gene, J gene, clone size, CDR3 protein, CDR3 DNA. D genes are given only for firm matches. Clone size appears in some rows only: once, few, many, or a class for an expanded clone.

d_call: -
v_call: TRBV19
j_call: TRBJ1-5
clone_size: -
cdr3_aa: CATDPGRHSNQPQHF
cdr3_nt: TGTGCCACAGACCCGGGACGACATAGCAATCAGCCCCAGCATTTT

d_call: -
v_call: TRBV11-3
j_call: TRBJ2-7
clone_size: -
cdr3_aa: CASSLRRGEQYF
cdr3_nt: TGTGCCAGCAGCTTACGGAGAGGCGAGCAGTACTTC

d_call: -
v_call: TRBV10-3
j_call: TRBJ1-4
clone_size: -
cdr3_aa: CAISEPGYPNEKLFF
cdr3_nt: TGTGCCATCAGTGAGCCAGGGTATCCTAATGAAAAACTGTTTTTT

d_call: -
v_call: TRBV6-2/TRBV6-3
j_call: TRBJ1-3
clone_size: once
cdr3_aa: CASSTGNTIYF
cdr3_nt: TGTGCCAGCAGTACCGGAAACACCATATATTTT

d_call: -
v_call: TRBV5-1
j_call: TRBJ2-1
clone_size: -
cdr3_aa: CASSPGGYGGLSYNEQFF
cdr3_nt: TGCGCCAGCAGCCCGGGGGGCTACGGGGGCCTTTCCTACAATGAGCAGTTCTTC

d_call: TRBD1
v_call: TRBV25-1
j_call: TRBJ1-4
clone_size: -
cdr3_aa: CASSGTGGSNEKLFF
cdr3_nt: TGTGCCAGCAGTGGGACAGGGGGCTCTAATGAAAAACTGTTTTTT

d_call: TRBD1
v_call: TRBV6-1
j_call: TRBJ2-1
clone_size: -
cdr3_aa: CASSEAVWTGGYNEQFF
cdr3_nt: TGTGCCAGCAGTGAAGCAGTTTGGACAGGGGGGTACAATGAGCAGTTCTTC

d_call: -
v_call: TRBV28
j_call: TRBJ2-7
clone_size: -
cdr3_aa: CASSYRQAYEQYF
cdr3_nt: TGTGCCAGCAGTTATAGGCAGGCCTACGAGCAGTACTTC

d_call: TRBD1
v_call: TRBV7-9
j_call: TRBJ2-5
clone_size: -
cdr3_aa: CASSLVRTGGETQYF
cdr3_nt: TGTGCCAGCAGCTTAGTGAGGACAGGGGGAGAGACCCAGTACTTC

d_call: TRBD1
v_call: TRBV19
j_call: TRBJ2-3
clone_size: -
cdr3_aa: CASSTRTGKFTDTQYF
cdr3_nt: TGTGCCAGTAGTACCAGGACAGGGAAATTCACAGATACGCAGTATTTT

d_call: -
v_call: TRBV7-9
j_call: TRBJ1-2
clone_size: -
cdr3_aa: CASSATGAYTF
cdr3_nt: TGTGCCAGCAGTGCGACCGGGGCCTACACCTTC

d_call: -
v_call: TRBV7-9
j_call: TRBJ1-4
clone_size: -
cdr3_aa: CASSLAMGGTNEKLFF
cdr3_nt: TGTGCCAGCAGCTTAGCTATGGGTGGAACTAATGAAAAACTGTTTTTT

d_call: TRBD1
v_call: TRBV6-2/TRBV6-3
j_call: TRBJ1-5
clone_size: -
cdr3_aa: CASSLAPDRGSDSNQPQHF
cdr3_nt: TGTGCCAGCAGTTTGGCCCCGGACAGGGGGTCGGATAGCAATCAGCCCCAGCATTTT

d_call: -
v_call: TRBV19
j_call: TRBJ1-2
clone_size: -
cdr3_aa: CASSINRHGYTF
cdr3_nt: TGTGCCAGTAGTATCAATCGTCATGGCTACACCTTC

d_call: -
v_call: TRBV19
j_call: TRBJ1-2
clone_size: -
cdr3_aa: CASSIDRSTYGYTF
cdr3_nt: TGTGCCAGTAGTATAGACAGGTCAACCTATGGCTACACCTTC

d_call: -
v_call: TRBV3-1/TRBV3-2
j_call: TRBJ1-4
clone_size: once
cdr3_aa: CASSPTISGDREKLFF
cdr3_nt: TGTGCCAGCAGCCCCACCATCAGTGGGGATAGAGAAAAACTGTTTTTT

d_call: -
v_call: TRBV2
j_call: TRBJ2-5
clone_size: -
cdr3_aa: CASKADTETQYF
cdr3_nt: TGTGCCAGCAAAGCGGACACGGAGACCCAGTACTTC

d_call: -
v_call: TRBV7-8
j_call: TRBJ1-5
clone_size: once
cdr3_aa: CASSTQGRSNQPQHF
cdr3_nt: TGTGCCAGCAGCACACAGGGTAGATCCAATCAGCCCCAGCATTTT

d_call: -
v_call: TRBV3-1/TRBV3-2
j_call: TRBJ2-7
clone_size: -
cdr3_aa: CASSQRGESPLTYEQYF
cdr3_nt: TGTGCCAGCAGCCAAAGGGGGGAGAGTCCGCTTACCTACGAGCAGTACTTC

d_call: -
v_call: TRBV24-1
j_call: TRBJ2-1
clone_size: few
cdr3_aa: CATSDLLRDEQFF
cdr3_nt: TGTGCCACCAGTGATTTGCTTAGAGATGAGCAGTTCTTC

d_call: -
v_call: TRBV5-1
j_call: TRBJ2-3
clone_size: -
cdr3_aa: CASSLVEEDTQYF
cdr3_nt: TGCGCCAGCAGCTTGGTCGAAGAAGATACGCAGTATTTT

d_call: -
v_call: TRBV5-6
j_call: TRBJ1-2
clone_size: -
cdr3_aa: CASSLGEYGYTF
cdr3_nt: TGTGCCAGCAGCTTGGGAGAGTATGGCTACACCTTC

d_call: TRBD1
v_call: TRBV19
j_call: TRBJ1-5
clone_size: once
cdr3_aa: CASEATGGVQAQHF
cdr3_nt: TGTGCCAGTGAGGCGACAGGGGGCGTCCAAGCCCAGCATTTT

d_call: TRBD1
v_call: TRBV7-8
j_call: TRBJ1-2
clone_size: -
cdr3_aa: CASRPLGQDGYTF
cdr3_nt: TGTGCCAGCAGGCCACTGGGACAGGATGGCTACACCTTC

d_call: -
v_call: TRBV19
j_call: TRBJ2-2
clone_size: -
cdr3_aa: CASSIDPPRLGNTGELFF
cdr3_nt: TGTGCCAGTAGTATAGATCCCCCGCGACTTGGGAACACCGGGGAGCTGTTTTTT

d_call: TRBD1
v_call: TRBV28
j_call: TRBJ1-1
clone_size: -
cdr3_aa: CASSQAGQGSNTEAFF
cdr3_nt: TGTGCCAGCAGTCAAGCCGGACAGGGCTCGAACACTGAAGCTTTCTTT

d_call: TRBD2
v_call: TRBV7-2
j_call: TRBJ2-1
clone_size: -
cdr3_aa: CASSTLGGVLGNEQFF
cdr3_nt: TGTGCCAGCAGCACCCTCGGGGGGGTCCTGGGGAATGAGCAGTTCTTC

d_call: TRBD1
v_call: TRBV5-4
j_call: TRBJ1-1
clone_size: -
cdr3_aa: CASSSGGQTGRGMGAFF
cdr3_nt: TGTGCCAGCAGCTCCGGAGGGCAGACAGGGCGGGGAATGGGAGCTTTCTTT

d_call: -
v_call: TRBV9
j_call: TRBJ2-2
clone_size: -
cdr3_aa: CASSVSGTNTGELFF
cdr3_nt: TGTGCCAGCAGCGTTAGTGGTACGAACACCGGGGAGCTGTTTTTT

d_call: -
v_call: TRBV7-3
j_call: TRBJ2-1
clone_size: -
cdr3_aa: CASSGRGPYNEQFF
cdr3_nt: TGTGCCAGCTCTGGGCGGGGGCCCTACAATGAGCAGTTCTTC

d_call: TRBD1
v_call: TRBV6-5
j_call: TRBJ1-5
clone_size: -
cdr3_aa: CATTNRGSQPQHF
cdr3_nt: TGTGCCACCACAAACAGGGGTTCTCAGCCCCAGCATTTT

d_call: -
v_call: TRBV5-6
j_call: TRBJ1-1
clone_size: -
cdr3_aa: CASSLERNTEAFF
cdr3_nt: TGTGCCAGCAGCTTGGAACGGAACACTGAAGCTTTCTTT

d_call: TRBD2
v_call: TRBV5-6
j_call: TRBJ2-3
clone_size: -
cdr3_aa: CASSLGLAGADTQYF
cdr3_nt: TGTGCCAGCAGCTTGGGACTAGCGGGAGCAGATACGCAGTATTTT

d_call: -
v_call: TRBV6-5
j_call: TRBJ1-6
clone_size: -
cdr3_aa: CASSYGAGYNSPLHF
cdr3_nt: TGTGCCAGCAGTTACGGAGCCGGCTATAATTCACCCCTCCACTTT

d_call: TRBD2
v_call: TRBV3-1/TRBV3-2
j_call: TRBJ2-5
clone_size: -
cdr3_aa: CASSPLLGLAGSQETQYF
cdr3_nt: TGTGCCAGCAGCCCCCTGCTAGGACTAGCAGGTAGCCAAGAGACCCAGTACTTC

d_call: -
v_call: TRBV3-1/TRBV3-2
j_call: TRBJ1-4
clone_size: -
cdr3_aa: CASSRAAPARGEKLFF
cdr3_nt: TGTGCCAGCAGCCGAGCCGCACCGGCACGAGGTGAAAAACTGTTTTTT

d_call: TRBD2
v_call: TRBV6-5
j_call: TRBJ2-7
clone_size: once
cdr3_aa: CASRTGTRPYEQYF
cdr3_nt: TGTGCCAGCAGGACCGGGACTAGACCCTACGAGCAGTACTTC

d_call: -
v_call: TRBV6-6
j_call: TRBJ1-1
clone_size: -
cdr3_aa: CASYRTGAGAFF
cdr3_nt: TGTGCCAGCTATAGAACGGGGGCCGGAGCTTTCTTT

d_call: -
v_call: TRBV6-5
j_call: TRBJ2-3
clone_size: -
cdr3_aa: CASSPGSTDTQYF
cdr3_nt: TGTGCCAGCAGTCCTGGGAGCACAGATACGCAGTATTTT

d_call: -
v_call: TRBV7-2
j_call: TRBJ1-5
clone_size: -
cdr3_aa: CASSLGPNQPQHF
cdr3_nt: TGTGCCAGCAGCTTAGGTCCCAATCAGCCCCAGCATTTT